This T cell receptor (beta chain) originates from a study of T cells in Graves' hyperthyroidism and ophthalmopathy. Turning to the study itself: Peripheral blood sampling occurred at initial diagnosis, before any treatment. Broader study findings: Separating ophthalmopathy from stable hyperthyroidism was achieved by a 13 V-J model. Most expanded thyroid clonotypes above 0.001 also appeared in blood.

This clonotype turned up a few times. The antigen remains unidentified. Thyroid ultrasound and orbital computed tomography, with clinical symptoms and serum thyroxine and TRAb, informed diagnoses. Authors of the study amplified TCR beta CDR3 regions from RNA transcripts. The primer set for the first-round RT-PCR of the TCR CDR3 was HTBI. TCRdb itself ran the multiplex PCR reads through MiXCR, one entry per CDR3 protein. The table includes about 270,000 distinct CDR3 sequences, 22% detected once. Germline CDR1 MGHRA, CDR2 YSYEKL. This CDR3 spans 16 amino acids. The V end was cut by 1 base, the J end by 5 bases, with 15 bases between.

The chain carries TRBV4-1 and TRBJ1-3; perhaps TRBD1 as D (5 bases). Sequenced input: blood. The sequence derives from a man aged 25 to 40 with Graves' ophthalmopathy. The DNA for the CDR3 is TGCGCCAGCAGCCAAGGTGGTGTCCAGGGAAGAAACACCATATATTTT. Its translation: CASSQGGVQGRNTIYF.